This T cell receptor (beta chain) came from a study of shared clonotypes between healthy human individuals. Turning to the study itself: Each donor's CD4 naive and CD4 memory cells filled three plates apiece, CD8 naive two, and CD8 memory one.

Sequencing was performed with immunoSEQ multiplex PCR; in TCRdb, only in-frame clones are kept and a portion is missing. Of about 2 million clones in the sample, over 85% were seen once. The source of this sequence is a man aged 18-30 years in good health. Sequenced input: naive CD4+ T cells sorted from blood. Described subset: CD45RA+ positively selected.

In nucleotides, the CDR3 is TGCGCCAGCAGCCAAGATCAGTCTTACGAGCAGTACTTC. It is translated as CASSQDQSYEQYF. The rearrangement links TRBV4-1 to TRBJ2-7; D is ambiguous. The germline gives CDR1 MGHRA, CDR2 YSYEKL. The CDR3 is 13 residues long. Trimming pared 0 bases from V and 4 bases from J, leaving 7 bases between.